Given below is one T cell receptor (beta chain) in context. The antigen this receptor binds is unknown. Within one base of it there is no much larger clone, and no base qualities were kept. The sample is drawn from a study of CD8+ T cells in alopecia areata listed by TCRdb under 2018. Regarding the complete study: Treated patients were enrolled in an open-label pilot trial of oral tofacitinib at 5 to 10 mg twice daily for moderate-to-severe alopecia areata. In humans, TCRbeta sequencing was performed on scalp tissue and on sorted CD4+ and CD8+ peripheral blood T cells from healthy controls and from patients with patchy or totalis/universalis alopecia areata. In treated patients, disease severity was measured using the SALT score, which gives the percentage of scalp surface area affected. To study T cell clonal expansion in alopecia areata, the researchers applied high-throughput TCRbeta sequencing to both the C3H/HeJ mouse model and human patients. Scalp clonality was compared across normal scalp (n=4), patchy alopecia areata scalp (n=8), and alopecia totalis/universalis scalp (n=8). Patients on tofacitinib were biopsied at baseline and after 4 and 24 weeks of treatment, and several of the patients also had a later scalp biopsy. The RNA source kit depended on sample type: the PAXgene miRNA kit for fixed scalp, the miRNeasy kit for PBMCs, and the RNeasy kit for mouse skin. immunoSEQ multiplex PCR using 35 Vbeta forward primers and 13 Jbeta reverse primers was used to amplify TCRbeta CDR3 regions. Patients received tofacitinib for 6 to 18 months and were then followed off drug for 6 months to check for delayed response and recurrence. Summary of the overall study and its limitations: The treated cohort was small, with a single nonresponder, so links between baseline CD8+ expansion and response need larger studies. Tofacitinib significantly lowered scalp clonality and the number of expanded CD8+ clones among the top 100 scalp clones. During tofacitinib treatment, many expanded lesional clones remained in scalp and blood, and this persistence may partly explain relapse after treatment is stopped. Lesional scalp, especially in alopecia totalis/universalis, showed higher clonality and more expanded CD8+ clones than normal scalp, suggesting antigenic drive. Resident alphabeta T cells in normal human skin are also sequenced, complicating scalp TCR repertoire analysis, unlike mouse skin dominated by gammadelta T cells. Shared TCR sequences between patients were less evident than in mice, which may be partly attributable to HLA diversity in the patient population.

The time point label for this specimen denotes: less than five weeks on oral tofacitinib. What this sample's treatment or condition label stands for: oral pan-JAK inhibitor, 5-10 mg twice daily. Lesional scalp punch biopsies and peripheral blood were collected from alopecia areata patients. PBMCs were isolated by density centrifugation and stained for CD3, CD4 and CD8, after which CD4+ and CD8+ T cells were sorted on a FACSAria. Library prep was done by the immunoSEQ multiplex PCR assay. For TCR sequencing, RNA was extracted from every sample and reverse transcribed into cDNA to serve as template. SuperScript III was used to make first-strand cDNA, primed with a 2:1 mix of oligo-dT and random hexamers. A synthetic immune receptor repertoire was used to measure amplification bias, and any remaining bias was corrected computationally. Processing in the source paper ran as follows. After raw reads were preprocessed to remove errors, the CDR3 was defined following IMGT conventions as running from the conserved cysteine to phenylalanine. Clonality was computed by normalizing Shannon entropy by log2 of the number of productive unique TCRs and subtracting the result from 1. Scalp TCRbeta sequences were cross-referenced with sorted blood CD4 and CD8 repertoires so that the CD4 or CD8 identity of scalp clones could be inferred. TCRdb's version of the immuneACCESS table is confined to in-frame rearrangements and falls short of the full clone set. An unresolved V gene accounts for under half of the shortfall where checked; the remainder is of unknown origin. Clonal size and the V and J genes are those of that table, whereas D and trimming came from the DNA. The sample table holds 200,000 to 250,000 clones, of which roughly 56% were seen once. The ten largest clones take up more than 1.5% of the sample.

Per the germline V gene, SNHLY is the CDR1 and FYNNEI is the CDR2. V loses 2 bases, J loses 7 bases, and the germline ends lie 12 bases apart. From its cysteine to its phenylalanine, the CDR3 spans 13 amino acids. The sequence is cut down to CDR3 DNA, 39 bases in frame from base 1. This receptor was taken from a human donor with alopecia areata. The input for sequencing was CD4+ T cells sorted from blood, taken at week 4, from a patient treated with tofacitinib. Recombination joined TRBV2 with TRBJ2-7; the D segment could be TRBD1, given 5 matching bases. The CDR3 in this case is CASSESRVGEQYF. The bases read TGTGCCAGCAGTGAAAGCAGGGTGGGGGAGCAGTACTTC.